This is a list of T cell receptor beta chains from one sample in a study of blood T cell repertoires in COVID-19. The assay was immunoSEQ multiplex PCR, and TCRdb's table has in-frame clones only and misses some. The sample shows a few hundred thousand clones, about 88% of them seen only once. Sequencing was done on a sample of PBMCs or T cells enriched from blood (not recorded which). All receptors derive from a woman in her twenties or thirties who had recovered from COVID-19. The conserved cysteine and the conserved F or W are not part of the CDR3 here. The order of the fields is V gene, J gene, CDR3 protein.

TRBV29-1,TRBJ2-7,SVVFVAGGKEQY
TRBV7-2,TRBJ2-1,ASSLGMGQGANEQF
TRBV3-1/TRBV3-2,TRBJ1-2,ASSQDPGGTGGDYGYT
TRBV2,TRBJ1-3,ASSEEQTGNTIY
TRBV11-2,TRBJ2-1,ASSPPPGGWYNEQF
TRBV24-1,TRBJ2-2,ATSDGGQGIVKLF
TRBV5-1,TRBJ2-3,ASSFTGDLRTDTQY
TRBV7-2,TRBJ2-5,ASSLAGGQETQY
TRBV7-9,TRBJ1-1,ASSSAYTEAF
TRBV3-1/TRBV3-2,TRBJ2-1,ASSQEEGREKKYNEQF
TRBV6-6,TRBJ1-6,ASSYTRQEPLH
TRBV7-9,TRBJ1-2,ASSLGLAGTHRGYT
TRBV4-1,TRBJ2-1,ASSYETGLYNEQF
TRBV4-3,TRBJ2-5,ASSQGGPAETQY
TRBV6-5,TRBJ2-2,ASIFGTDTGELF
TRBV28,TRBJ2-1,ASSNQGNRGSNEQF
TRBV19,TRBJ2-7,ASSQIGAYEQY
TRBV28,TRBJ1-1,ASSFLDRGGTEAF
TRBV12-3/TRBV12-4,TRBJ2-1,ASSLSRYNEQF
TRBV27,TRBJ1-2,ASSSTPSGVGYT
TRBV2,TRBJ2-5,ASSRSGQSETQY
TRBV6-2/TRBV6-3,TRBJ1-6,ASSHQGIGNSPLH
TRBV24-1,TRBJ2-5,ATSDWGQGEGTQY
TRBV28,TRBJ1-4,ASRLARGLNEKLF
TRBV19,TRBJ1-1,ASTHRDLNTEAF
TRBV7-9,TRBJ2-5,ASSGPRTGGFTRETQY